One sample yielded the 8 T cell receptor beta chains listed below, sequenced in a study of T cell repertoires in cytomegalovirus infection (dated by TCRdb to the late 2010s). TCRdb names Illumina HiSeq 1500 as the instrument used. TCRdb took the public reads, trimmed them with fastp at Q25, ran MiXCR for clone calling and kept in-frame beta chains. One record per CDR3 amino acid sequence lists the most common genes and DNA. The sample table shows approximately 150,000 distinct CDR3 sequences, and under 8% are seen once. In total, the top ten clones hold roughly 18% of the sample. Specimen: PBMCs. These TCRs come from a human donor in good health (CMV status not recorded). Some clones in this sample may be carry-over from other donors' samples.

CDR3: CASGQGRETQYF. CDR3 nucleotides: TGTGCCAGCGGACAGGGCAGAGAGACCCAGTACTTC. This chain links TRBV5-6 with TRBJ2-5; 8 bases align to TRBD1. The V and J ends lost 7 bases and 4 bases, in that order; junction bases with no gene match: 3. CDR1 is SGHDT and CDR2 is YYEEEE in the germline V gene. The CDR3 contains 12 residues.

This clonotype has just a few counts. This chain uses TRBV5-1 with TRBJ2-1; D call uncertain. The ends were cut back, 0 bases at V and 5 bases at J, with 0 bases in the middle. The CDR3 has 11 amino acids. The germline CDR1 and CDR2 sequences are SGHRS and YFSETQ. The CDR3, as DNA: TGCGCCAGCAGCTTGGACAATGAGCAGTTCTTC. This gives the protein CASSLDNEQFF.

This clonotype has a count of ten or more. The chain carries TRBV7-2 and TRBJ2-7, with D perhaps TRBD1 (7 bases). This CDR3 comprises 15 residues. Germline V lookup: CDR1 SGHTA, CDR2 FQGNSA. V lost 1 base, J lost 2 bases, and 12 bases lay in between. CDR3 sequence: CASSLEGGTAYEQYF. CDR3 in DNA: TGTGCCAGCAGCTTAGAAGGCGGGACAGCCTACGAGCAGTACTTC. The variable domain in full, with the rest retrieved from reference TRBV7-2 and TRBJ2-7, is GAGVSQSPSNKVTEKGKDVELRCDPISGHTALYWYRQSLGQGLEFLIYFQGNSAPDKSGLPSDRFSAERTGGSVSTLTIQRTQQEDSAVYLCASSLEGGTAYEQYFGPGTRLTVT.

This clonotype was picked up a small number of times. The chain links TRBV28 to TRBJ2-3, with 7 bases that match TRBD2. Germline lookup yields CDR1 MDHEN and CDR2 SYDVKM. The trim removed 5 bases at V and 6 bases at J, leaving 11 bases unmatched. The CDR3 length is 15 residues. The CDR3 DNA sequence: TGTGCCAGCAGTGCCTCAGCGGGGCATGCGGATACGCAGTATTTT. This encodes CASSASAGHADTQYF.

This clonotype came up many times. The V call is TRBV7-2, the J call TRBJ1-6; D unclear. The V gene's germline CDR1 is SGHTA and CDR2 FQGNSA. Trimming removed 5 bases at V and 9 bases at J, with 8 bases between. The CDR3 length is 12 residues. CDR3 residues: CASSQLPSPLHF. The CDR3 region has the DNA TGTGCCAGCAGCCAACTTCCTTCACCCCTCCACTTT.

Many counts were recorded for this clonotype. This chain joins TRBV5-1 and TRBJ2-7; maybe TRBD1 (8 bases). The CDR3 has 15 amino acids. Trimming left V 0 bases short and J 5 bases short, with 15 bases between. Per the germline V gene, CDR1 is SGHRS and CDR2 is YFSETQ. The CDR3 DNA is TGCGCCAGCAGCTTGGTGGACAGGGCGGGGGACGAGCAGTACTTC. This encodes CASSLVDRAGDEQYF.

This clonotype has at least ten counts. V is TRBV4-1 and J is TRBJ2-7; tentative D call: TRBD2 (5 bases). The V and J ends lost 4 bases and 3 bases respectively, with 13 bases between them. CDR1 MGHRA and CDR2 YSYEKL come from the germline V gene. This CDR3 spans 14 amino acids. CDR3 sequence: CASSLTTGNYEQYF. The DNA for the CDR3 is TGCGCCAGCAGCCTTACGACGGGAAACTACGAGCAGTACTTC.

This clonotype showed up many times. One end of the junction is discordant with germline, which a read error may explain. The rearrangement uses TRBV5-4 and TRBJ2-5; D unclear. CDR1 and CDR2 from the germline V gene are SGHNT and YYREEE (reference sequence). This CDR3 comprises 13 residues. CDR3 residues: CASSLGWEETQYF. The CDR3 coding sequence is TGTGCCAGCAGTTTGGGCTGGGAAGAGACCCAGTACTTC. The full variable domain, rest sourced from reference TRBV5-4 and TRBJ2-5, is ETGVTQSPTHLIKTRGQQVTLRCSSQSGHNTVSWYQQALGQGPQFIFQYYREEENGRGNFPPRFSGLQFPNYSSELNVNALELDDSALYLCASSLGWEETQYFGPGTRLLVL.